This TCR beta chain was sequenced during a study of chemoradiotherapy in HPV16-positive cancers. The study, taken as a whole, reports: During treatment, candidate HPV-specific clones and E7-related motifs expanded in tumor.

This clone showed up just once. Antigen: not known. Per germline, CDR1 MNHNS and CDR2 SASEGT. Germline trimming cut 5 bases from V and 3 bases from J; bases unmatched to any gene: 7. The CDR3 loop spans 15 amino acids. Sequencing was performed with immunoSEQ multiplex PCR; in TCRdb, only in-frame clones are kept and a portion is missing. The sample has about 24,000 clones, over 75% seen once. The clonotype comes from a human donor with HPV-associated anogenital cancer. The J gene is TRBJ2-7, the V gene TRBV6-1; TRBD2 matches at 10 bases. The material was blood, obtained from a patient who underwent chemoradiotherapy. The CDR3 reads CASSSRTSGIYEQYF. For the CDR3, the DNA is TGTGCCAGCAGTTCGCGGACTAGCGGAATCTACGAGCAGTACTTC.